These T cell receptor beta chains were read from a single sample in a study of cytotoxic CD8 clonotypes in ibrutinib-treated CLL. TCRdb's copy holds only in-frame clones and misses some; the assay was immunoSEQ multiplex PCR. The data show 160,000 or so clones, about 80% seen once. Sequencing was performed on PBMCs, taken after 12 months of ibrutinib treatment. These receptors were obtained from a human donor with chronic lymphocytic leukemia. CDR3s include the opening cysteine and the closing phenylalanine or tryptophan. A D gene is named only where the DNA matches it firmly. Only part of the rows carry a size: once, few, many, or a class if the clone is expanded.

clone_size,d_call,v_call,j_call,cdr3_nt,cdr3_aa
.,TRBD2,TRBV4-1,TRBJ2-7,TGCGCCAGCAGCCGATCCCTAGCGGGGAGGATGGACGAGCAGTACTTC,CASSRSLAGRMDEQYF
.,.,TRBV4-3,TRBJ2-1,TGCGCCAGCAGCCAAGATGGTCAACGAGGTGAGCAGTTCTTC,CASSQDGQRGEQFF
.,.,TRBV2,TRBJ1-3,TGTGCCAGCAGACTCAGCGAAGGAAACACCATATATTTT,CASRLSEGNTIYF
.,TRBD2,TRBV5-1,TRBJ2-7,TGCGCCAGCAGCAAGACTAGCGGGGGGGCCTCCTACGAGCAGTACTTC,CASSKTSGGASYEQYF
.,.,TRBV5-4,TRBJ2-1,TGTGCCAGCAGCTTACCAGGGTTAGGCAATGAGCAGTTCTTC,CASSLPGLGNEQFF
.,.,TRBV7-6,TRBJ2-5,TGTGCCAGCAGCTTTGGGGGGACAATAGAGGGGACCCAGTACTTC,CASSFGGTIEGTQYF
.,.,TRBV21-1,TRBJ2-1,TGTGCCAGCAGCACCACCGGGAATGAGCAGTTCTTC,CASSTTGNEQFF
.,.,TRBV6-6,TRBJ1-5,TGTGCCAGCAGTTACTCGGGGAGAGGCAATCAGCCCCAGCATTTT,CASSYSGRGNQPQHF
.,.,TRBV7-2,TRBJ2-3,TGTGCCAGCAGCTTGCGGCAGGCCGGTACGCAGTATTTT,CASSLRQAGTQYF
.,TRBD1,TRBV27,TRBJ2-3,TGTGCCAGCAGTTTCGACAGGGCAGCAGATACGCAGTATTTT,CASSFDRAADTQYF
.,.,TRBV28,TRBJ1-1,TGTGCCAGCAGTTCCAACGGGATGGGCACTGAAGCTTTCTTT,CASSSNGMGTEAFF
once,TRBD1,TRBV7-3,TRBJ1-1,TGTGCCAGCAGCTTAGGGGACAGGGTGCCTGAAGCTTTCTTT,CASSLGDRVPEAFF
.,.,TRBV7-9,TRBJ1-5,TGTGCCAGCAGGTCGGATTCCAATCAGCCCCAGCATTTT,CASRSDSNQPQHF
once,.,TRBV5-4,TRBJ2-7,TGTGCCAGCAGCTTATCCGGGCCAAGGAGCGAGCAGTACTTC,CASSLSGPRSEQYF
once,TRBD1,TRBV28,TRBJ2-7,TGTGCCAGCAGTTGGACAGGGGTCTACGAGCAGTACTTC,CASSWTGVYEQYF
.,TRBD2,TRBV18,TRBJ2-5,TGTGCCAGCTCACCCCAACAGCGGGGAGAGACCCAGTACTTC,CASSPQQRGETQYF
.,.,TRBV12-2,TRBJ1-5,TGTGCAAGTCGCTCCCGGGGACAGATCAATCAGCCCCAGCATTTT,CASRSRGQINQPQHF
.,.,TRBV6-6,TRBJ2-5,TGTGCCAGCAGTGCGGGGCAGCAAGAGACCCAGTACTTC,CASSAGQQETQYF
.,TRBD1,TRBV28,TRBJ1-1,TGTGCCAGCAAATCACAGGGGGCAGTCACTGAAGCTTTCTTT,CASKSQGAVTEAFF
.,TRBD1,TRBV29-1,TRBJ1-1,TGCAGCGTTGACCCACTGATCTCCGGGACAGAAAACACTGAAGCTTTCTTT,CSVDPLISGTENTEAFF
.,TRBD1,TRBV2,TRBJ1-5,TGTGCCAGCAGCCCTAGGACAGGGGCCGCTTCGGCCCAGCATTTT,CASSPRTGAASAQHF
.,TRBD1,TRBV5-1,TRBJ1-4,TGCGCCAGCAGCTCCAATACAGGGGGGAATGAAAAACTGTTTTTT,CASSSNTGGNEKLFF
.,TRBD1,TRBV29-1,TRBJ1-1,TGCAGCGTTCGAGGGACAGGGGGCACTGAAGCTTTCTTT,CSVRGTGGTEAFF
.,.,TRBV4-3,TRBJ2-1,TGCGCCAGCAGCCAAGATTGGGGTGAGCAGTTCTTC,CASSQDWGEQFF
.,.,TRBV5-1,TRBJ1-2,TGCGCCAGCAGCGCACAGGGTGAAAAGGGTGGCTACACCTTC,CASSAQGEKGGYTF
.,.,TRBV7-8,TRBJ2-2,TGTGCCAGCAGCTTCAACACCCATCCCACCGGGGAGCTGTTTTTT,CASSFNTHPTGELFF
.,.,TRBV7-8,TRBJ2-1,TGTGCCAGCAGCTTACTCGGACAGAGCTCCTACAATGAGCAGTTCTTC,CASSLLGQSSYNEQFF
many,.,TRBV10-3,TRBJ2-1,TGTGCCATCAGTGAGTCAGTTAGTGAGCAGTTCTTC,CAISESVSEQFF
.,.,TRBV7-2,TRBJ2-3,TGTGCCAGCAGCTTCCGGGGTAGCACAGATACGCAGTATTTT,CASSFRGSTDTQYF
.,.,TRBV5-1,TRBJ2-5,TGCGCCAGCAGCTTAAATCAAGAGACCCAGTACTTC,CASSLNQETQYF
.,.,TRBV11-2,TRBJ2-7,TGTGCCAGCAGCTTAGTTATGGGTCCAGGCTACGAGCAGTACTTC,CASSLVMGPGYEQYF
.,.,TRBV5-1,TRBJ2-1,TGCGCCAGCAGCTTGGGGACTTACAATGAGCAGTTCTTC,CASSLGTYNEQFF
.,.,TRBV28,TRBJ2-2,TGTGCCAGCAGACCCCTAGTCGGGTACACCGGGGAGCTGTTTTTT,CASRPLVGYTGELFF
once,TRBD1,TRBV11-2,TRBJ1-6,TGTGCCAGCATCCTGGGTCCGACAGGGTCAAATAATTCACCCCTCCACTTT,CASILGPTGSNNSPLHF
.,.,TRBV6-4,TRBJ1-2,TGTGCCAGCAGTGACTCGAAGGCAGGGAGGTATGGCTACACCTTC,CASSDSKAGRYGYTF
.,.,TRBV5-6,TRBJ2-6,TGTGCCAGCAGCTCGCTCGCCATAAGCTCTGGGGCCAACGTCCTGACTTTC,CASSSLAISSGANVLTF
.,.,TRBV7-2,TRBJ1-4,TGTGCCAGCAGCTTAGGTAGATCAACTAATGAAAAACTGTTTTTT,CASSLGRSTNEKLFF
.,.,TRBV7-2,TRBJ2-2,TGTGCCAGCAGCTTACGGGGGACGGTGGTCGGGGAGCTGTTTTTT,CASSLRGTVVGELFF
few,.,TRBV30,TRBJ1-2,TGTGCCTGGACCCAGGGACAAGGGAACGGCTACACCTTC,CAWTQGQGNGYTF
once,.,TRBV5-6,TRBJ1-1,TGTGCCAGCAGCTTGGGCAGGACGAACACTGAAGCTTTCTTT,CASSLGRTNTEAFF